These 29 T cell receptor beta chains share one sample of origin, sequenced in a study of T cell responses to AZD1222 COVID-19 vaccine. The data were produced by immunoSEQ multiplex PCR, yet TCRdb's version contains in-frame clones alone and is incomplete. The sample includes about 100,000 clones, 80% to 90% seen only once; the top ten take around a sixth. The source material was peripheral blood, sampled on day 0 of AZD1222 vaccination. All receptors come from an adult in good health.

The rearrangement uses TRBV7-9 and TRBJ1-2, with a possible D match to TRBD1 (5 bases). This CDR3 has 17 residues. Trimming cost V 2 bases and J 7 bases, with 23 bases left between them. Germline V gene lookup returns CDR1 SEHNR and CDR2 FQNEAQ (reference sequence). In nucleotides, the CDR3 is TGTGCCAGCAGCTTAAGTGGGGGTCGGCTCACGGATGGTGGCTACACCTTC. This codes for CASSLSGGRLTDGGYTF.

The CDR3 here is CASSYGRKNTEAFF. CDR3 DNA: TGTGCCAGCAGTTACGGACGGAAGAACACTGAAGCTTTCTTT. The gene calls are TRBV6-5 and TRBJ1-1, with unresolved D. The V end was cut by 2 bases, the J end by 1 base, with 8 bases between. CDR1 and CDR2 from the germline V gene are MNHEY and SVGAGI. This CDR3 region has 14 residues.

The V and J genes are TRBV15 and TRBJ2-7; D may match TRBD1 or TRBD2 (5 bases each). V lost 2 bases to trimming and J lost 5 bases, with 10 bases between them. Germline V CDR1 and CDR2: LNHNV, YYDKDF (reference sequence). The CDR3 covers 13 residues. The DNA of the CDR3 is TGTGCCACCAGCAGACCCGGGACCCACGAGCAGTACTTC. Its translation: CATSRPGTHEQYF.

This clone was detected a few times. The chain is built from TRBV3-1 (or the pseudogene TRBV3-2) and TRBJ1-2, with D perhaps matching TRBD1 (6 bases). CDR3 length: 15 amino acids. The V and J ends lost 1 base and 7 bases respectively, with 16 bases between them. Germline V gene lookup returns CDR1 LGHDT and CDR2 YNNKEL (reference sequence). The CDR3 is CASSQGQAKGAGYTF. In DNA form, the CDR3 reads TGTGCCAGCAGCCAAGGACAGGCGAAAGGTGCTGGCTACACCTTC.

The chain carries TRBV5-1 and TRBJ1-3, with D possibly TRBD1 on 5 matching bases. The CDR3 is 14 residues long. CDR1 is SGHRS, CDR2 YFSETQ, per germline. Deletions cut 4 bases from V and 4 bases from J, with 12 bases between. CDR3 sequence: CASSQGGEGNTIYF. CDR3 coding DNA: TGCGCCAGCAGCCAGGGCGGGGAAGGAAACACCATATATTTT. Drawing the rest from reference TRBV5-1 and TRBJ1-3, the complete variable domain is KAGVTQTPRYLIKTRGQQVTLSCSPISGHRSVSWYQQTPGQGLQFLFEYFSETQRNKGNFPGRFSGRQFSNSRSEMNVSTLELGDSALYLCASSQGGEGNTIYFGEGSWLTVV.

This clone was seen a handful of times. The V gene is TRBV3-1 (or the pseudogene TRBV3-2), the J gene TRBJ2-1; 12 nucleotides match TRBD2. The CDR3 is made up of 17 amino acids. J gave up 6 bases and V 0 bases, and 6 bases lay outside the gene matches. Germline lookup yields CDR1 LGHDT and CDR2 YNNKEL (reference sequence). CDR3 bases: TGTGCCAGCAGCCAAGAAATTACTAGCGGGGGGCGCAATGAGCAGTTCTTC. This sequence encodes CASSQEITSGGRNEQFF.

The CDR3 bases are TGCGCCAGCAGCGGCGACAGGGGACAGGGCTACACCTTC. Protein sequence: CASSGDRGQGYTF. This rearrangement joins TRBV5-1 to TRBJ1-2; 8 positions match TRBD1. The germline CDR1 and CDR2 sequences are SGHRS and YFSETQ. The CDR3 runs 13 residues. After removal of 4 bases from V and 8 bases from J, the junction contained 7 bases not matched to a gene.

CDR3 sequence (DNA): TGTGCCAGCAGCTTATACGGACAGCGGGGGAGTCGTGAAGCTTTCTTT. Amino acid sequence: CASSLYGQRGSREAFF. This chain joins TRBV7-3 and TRBJ1-1; a weak D match, TRBD1 (6 bases). The CDR3 loop spans 16 amino acids. V lost 2 bases to trimming and J lost 7 bases, with 20 bases between them. The germline V gene encodes CDR1 SGHTA and CDR2 FQGTGA.

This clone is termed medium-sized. CDR3 amino acids: CASSYGPANRSPLHF. The CDR3 coding sequence is TGTGCCAGCAGTTACGGACCAGCAAATCGTTCACCCCTCCACTTT. This sequence joins TRBV6-5 and TRBJ1-6, with D unresolved. CDR1 and CDR2 (germline): MNHEY, SVGAGI. V was shortened by 2 bases and J by 9 bases, with 14 bases between the two germline ends. This CDR3 spans 15 amino acids.

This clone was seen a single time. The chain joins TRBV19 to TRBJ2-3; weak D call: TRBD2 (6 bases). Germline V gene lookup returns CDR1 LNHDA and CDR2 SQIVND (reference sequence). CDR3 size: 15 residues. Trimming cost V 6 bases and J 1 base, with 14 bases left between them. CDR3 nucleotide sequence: TGTGCCAGTAGGCCCGGTGGAGGGCGCACAGATACGCAGTATTTT. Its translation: CASRPGGGRTDTQYF.

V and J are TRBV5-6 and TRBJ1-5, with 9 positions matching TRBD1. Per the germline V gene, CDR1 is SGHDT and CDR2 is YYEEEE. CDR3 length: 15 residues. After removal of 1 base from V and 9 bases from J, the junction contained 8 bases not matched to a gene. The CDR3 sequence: CASSLRGDRVTPQHF. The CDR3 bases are TGTGCCAGCAGCTTGAGAGGGGACAGGGTCACGCCCCAGCATTTT.

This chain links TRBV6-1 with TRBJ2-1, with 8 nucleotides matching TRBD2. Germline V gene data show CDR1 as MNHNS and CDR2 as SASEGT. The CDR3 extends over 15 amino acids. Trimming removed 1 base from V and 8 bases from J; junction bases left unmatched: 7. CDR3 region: CASSEGRTSLDEQFF. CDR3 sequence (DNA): TGTGCCAGCAGTGAAGGGAGGACTAGCTTGGATGAGCAGTTCTTC.

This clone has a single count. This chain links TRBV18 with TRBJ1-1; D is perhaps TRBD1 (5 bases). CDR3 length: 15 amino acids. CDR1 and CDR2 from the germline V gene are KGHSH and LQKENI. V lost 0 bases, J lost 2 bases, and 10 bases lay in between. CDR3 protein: CASSPPGGRNTEAFF. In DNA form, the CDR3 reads TGTGCCAGCTCACCACCGGGGGGGAGAAACACTGAAGCTTTCTTT. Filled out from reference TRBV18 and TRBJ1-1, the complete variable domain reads NAGVMQNPRHLVRRRGQEARLRCSPMKGHSHVYWYRQLPEEGLKFMVYLQKENIIDESGMPKERFSAEFPKEGPSILRIQQVVRGDSAAYFCASSPPGGRNTEAFFGQGTRLTVV.

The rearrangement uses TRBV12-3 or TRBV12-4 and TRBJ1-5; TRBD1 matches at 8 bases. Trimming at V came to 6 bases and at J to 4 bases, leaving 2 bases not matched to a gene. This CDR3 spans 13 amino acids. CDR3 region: CASSWTGNQPQHF. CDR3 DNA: TGTGCCAGCAGCTGGACAGGGAATCAGCCCCAGCATTTT.

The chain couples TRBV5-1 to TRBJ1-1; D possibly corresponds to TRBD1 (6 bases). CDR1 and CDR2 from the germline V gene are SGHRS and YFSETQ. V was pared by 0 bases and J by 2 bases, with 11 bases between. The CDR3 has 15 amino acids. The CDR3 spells CASSLGGGGNTEAFF. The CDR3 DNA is TGCGCCAGCAGCTTGGGAGGGGGTGGAAACACTGAAGCTTTCTTT.

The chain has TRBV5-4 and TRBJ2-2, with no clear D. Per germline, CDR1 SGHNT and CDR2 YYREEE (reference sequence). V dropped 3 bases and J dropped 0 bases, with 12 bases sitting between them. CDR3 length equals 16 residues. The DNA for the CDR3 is TGTGCCAGCAGCTGGGTGGTAGGCACGAACACCGGGGAGCTGTTTTTT. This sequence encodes CASSWVVGTNTGELFF.

The CDR3 reads CASSEQGSEGYTF. CDR3 in DNA: TGTGCCAGCAGTGAACAGGGGTCGGAAGGCTACACCTTC. V is TRBV2 and J is TRBJ1-2, with D perhaps TRBD1 (6 bases). Germline lookup yields CDR1 SNHLY and CDR2 FYNNEI. V lost 2 bases and J lost 8, with 12 bases in between. CDR3 length: 13 residues.

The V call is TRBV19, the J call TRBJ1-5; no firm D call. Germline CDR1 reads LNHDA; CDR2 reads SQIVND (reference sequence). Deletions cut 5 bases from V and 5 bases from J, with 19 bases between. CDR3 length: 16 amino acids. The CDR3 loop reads CASSLELVRSYQPQHF. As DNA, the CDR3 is TGTGCCAGTAGTTTGGAGCTGGTCAGGAGTTATCAGCCCCAGCATTTT.

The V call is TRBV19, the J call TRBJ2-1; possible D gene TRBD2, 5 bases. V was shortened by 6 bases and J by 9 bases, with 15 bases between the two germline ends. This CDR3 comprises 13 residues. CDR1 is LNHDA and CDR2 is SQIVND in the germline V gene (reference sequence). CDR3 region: CASRSVGVGEQFF. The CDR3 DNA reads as TGTGCCAGTAGGTCCGTCGGGGTGGGTGAGCAGTTCTTC.

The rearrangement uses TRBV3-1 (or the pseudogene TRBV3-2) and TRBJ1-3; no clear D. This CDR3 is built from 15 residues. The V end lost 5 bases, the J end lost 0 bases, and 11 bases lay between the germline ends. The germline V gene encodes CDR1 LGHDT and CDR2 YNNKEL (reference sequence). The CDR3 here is CASSELGVSGNTIYF. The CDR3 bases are TGTGCCAGCAGCGAACTGGGTGTCTCTGGAAACACCATATATTTT.

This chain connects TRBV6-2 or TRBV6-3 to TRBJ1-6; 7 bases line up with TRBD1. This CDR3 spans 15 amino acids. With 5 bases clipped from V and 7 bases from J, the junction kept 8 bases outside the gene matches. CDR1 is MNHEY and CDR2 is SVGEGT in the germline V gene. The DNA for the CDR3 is TGTGCCAGCAGTAACATGGGACAGCCAAATTCACCCCTCCACTTT. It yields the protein CASSNMGQPNSPLHF.

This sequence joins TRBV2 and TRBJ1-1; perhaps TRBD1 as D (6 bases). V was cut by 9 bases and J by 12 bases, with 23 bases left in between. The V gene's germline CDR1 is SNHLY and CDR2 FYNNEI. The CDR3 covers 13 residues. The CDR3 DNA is TGTGCCAGTACTCCCGGGACACTGAGTCGGTCTTTCTTT. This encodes CASTPGTLSRSFF.

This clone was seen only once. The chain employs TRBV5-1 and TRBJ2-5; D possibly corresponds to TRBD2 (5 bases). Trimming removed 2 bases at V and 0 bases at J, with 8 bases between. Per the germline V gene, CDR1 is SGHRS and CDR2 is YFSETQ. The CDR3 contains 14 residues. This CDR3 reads CASSLRRDQETQYF. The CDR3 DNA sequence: TGCGCCAGCAGCTTACGGCGGGACCAAGAGACCCAGTACTTC.

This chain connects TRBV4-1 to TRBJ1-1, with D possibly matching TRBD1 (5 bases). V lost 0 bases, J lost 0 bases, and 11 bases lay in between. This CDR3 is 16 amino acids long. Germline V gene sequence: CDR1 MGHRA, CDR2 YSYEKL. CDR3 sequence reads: CASSQEMGGVNTEAFF. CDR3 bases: TGCGCCAGCAGCCAAGAAATGGGAGGGGTGAACACTGAAGCTTTCTTT.

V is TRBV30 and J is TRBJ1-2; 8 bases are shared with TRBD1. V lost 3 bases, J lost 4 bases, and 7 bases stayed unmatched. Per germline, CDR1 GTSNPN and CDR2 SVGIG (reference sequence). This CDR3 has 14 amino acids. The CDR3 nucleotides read TGTGCCTGGAGAGCCAGGGGGCGCTTCTATGGCTACACCTTC. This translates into CAWRARGRFYGYTF. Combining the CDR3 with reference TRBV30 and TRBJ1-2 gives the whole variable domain SQTIHQWPATLVQPVGSPLSLECTVEGTSNPNLYWYRQAAGRGLQLLFYSVGIGQISSEVPQNLSASRPQDRQFILSSKKLLLSDSGFYLCAWRARGRFYGYTFGSGTRLTVV.

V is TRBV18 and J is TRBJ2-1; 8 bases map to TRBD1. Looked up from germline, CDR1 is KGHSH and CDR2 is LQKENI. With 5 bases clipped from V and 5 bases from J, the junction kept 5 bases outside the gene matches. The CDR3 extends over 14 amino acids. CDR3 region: CASSATDRDNEQFF. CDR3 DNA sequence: TGTGCCAGCTCAGCCACGGACAGGGACAATGAGCAGTTCTTC.

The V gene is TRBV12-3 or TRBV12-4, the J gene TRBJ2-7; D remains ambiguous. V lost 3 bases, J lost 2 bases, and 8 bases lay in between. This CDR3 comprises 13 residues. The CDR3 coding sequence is TGTGCCAGCAGTTTTTCCGGCACCTACGAGCAGTACTTC. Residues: CASSFSGTYEQYF.

CDR3 sequence reads: CASSGGRGETQYF. DNA of the CDR3: TGTGCCAGCAGCGGGGGGCGGGGTGAGACCCAGTACTTC. The V gene is TRBV9, the J gene TRBJ2-5, with D perhaps assigned TRBD1 or TRBD2 (6 bases each). The CDR3 sequence is 13 residues long. With 3 bases removed from V and 5 bases from J, the gap between germline ends came to 11 bases. Per germline, CDR1 SGDLS and CDR2 YYNGEE.

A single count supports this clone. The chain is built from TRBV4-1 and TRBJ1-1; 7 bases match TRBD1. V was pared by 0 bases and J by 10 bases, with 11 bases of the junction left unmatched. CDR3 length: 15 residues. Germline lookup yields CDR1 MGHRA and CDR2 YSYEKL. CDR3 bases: TGCGCCAGCAGCCAAGAATGGGGGGACAGCCTTTCAGCTTTCTTT. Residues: CASSQEWGDSLSAFF.